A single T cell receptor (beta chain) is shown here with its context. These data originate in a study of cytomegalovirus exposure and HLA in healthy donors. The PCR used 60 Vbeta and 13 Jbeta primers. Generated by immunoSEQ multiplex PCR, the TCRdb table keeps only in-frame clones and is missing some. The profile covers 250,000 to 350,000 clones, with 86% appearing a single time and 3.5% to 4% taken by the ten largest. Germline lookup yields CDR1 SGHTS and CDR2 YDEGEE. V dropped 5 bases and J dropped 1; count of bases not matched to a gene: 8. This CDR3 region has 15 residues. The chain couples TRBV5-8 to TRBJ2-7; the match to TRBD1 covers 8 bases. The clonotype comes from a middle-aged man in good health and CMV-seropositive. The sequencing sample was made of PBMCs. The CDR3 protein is CASSPGRQGSYEQYF. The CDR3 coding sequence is TGTGCCAGCAGTCCAGGACGACAGGGGTCCTACGAGCAGTACTTC.